This record looks at one TCR beta chain sequence and its context. This sample is part of a study of blood T cells in healthy people across ages. In germline, CDR1 is SGHTA, CDR2 FQGNSA. V was pared by 11 bases and J by 2 bases, with 16 bases between. The CDR3 sequence is 13 residues long. The use of a sample-barcoded 5' primer and a J-beta primer mix characterized a second PCR of about 6 to 12 cycles. Each cDNA molecule was tagged by a template-switch adaptor that had 12 random nucleotides. MiXCR was run by TCRdb on the 5' RACE reads, yielding one entry per CDR3 protein. Of approximately 290,000 distinct CDR3 sequences in the sample, less than 30% were seen once.

The genes are TRBV7-2 and TRBJ2-7; D gene unclear. Sequenced sample: blood. This receptor was obtained from an older woman in good health. The CDR3 bases are TGTGCCTGTGGGGTAGGGATCCCCTACGAGCAGTACTTC. Translated: CACGVGIPYEQYF.